This entry lists 27 T cell receptor beta chains sequenced from one sample in a study of shared clonotypes between healthy human individuals. The data were produced by immunoSEQ multiplex PCR, yet TCRdb's version contains in-frame clones alone and is incomplete. The data hold over a million clones, with around 98.5% observed a single time. Sequencing input: naive CD4+ T cells sorted from blood. The sample's subset: CD45RA+ positively selected. These receptors all come from a man aged 30-40 years in good health.

The genes are TRBV18 and TRBJ2-1; tentatively, D is TRBD1 or TRBD2 (5 bases each). Deletions cut 3 bases from V and 7 bases from J, with 13 bases between. The germline CDR1 and CDR2 sequences are KGHSH and LQKENI. The CDR3 is 14 amino acids. CDR3 DNA: TGTGCCAGCTCACCGACTCCTGGGGGTAATGAGCAGTTCTTC. Amino acid sequence: CASSPTPGGNEQFF.

Concerning this clone: This sample includes further DNA sequences coding for the same CDR3. The chain combines TRBV5-1 with TRBJ2-5; TRBD2 might be the D (5 bases). Germline loops: CDR1 SGHRS, CDR2 YFSETQ. The CDR3 consists of 13 residues. Trimming removed 0 bases at V and 5 bases at J, with 8 bases between. CDR3 protein: CASSLAGGETQYF. CDR3 coding DNA: TGCGCCAGCAGCTTGGCGGGCGGGGAGACCCAGTACTTC.

This sequence joins TRBV27 and TRBJ1-2; 8 bases are a match to TRBD1. V lost 2 bases to trimming and J lost 6 bases; unmatched junction nucleotides: 2. Germline lookup yields CDR1 MNHEY and CDR2 SMNVEV (reference sequence). The CDR3 runs to 13 residues. The CDR3 bases are TGTGCCAGCAGTTTAGGACAGGGAGATGGCTACACCTTC. Amino acids: CASSLGQGDGYTF.

As to this clone: Other DNA sequences in this specimen translate into the identical CDR3. This chain joins TRBV5-1 and TRBJ2-5; either TRBD1 or TRBD2 may fit D (5 bases each). The CDR3 is made up of 14 amino acids. Germline loops: CDR1 SGHRS, CDR2 YFSETQ. With 0 bases removed from V and 5 bases from J, the gap between germline ends came to 11 bases. CDR3 loop: CASSLERGEETQYF. DNA of the CDR3: TGCGCCAGCAGCTTGGAACGAGGGGAGGAGACCCAGTACTTC.

The V and J genes are TRBV25-1 and TRBJ2-7; the D gene is possibly TRBD1 (6 bases). The germline V gene has CDR1 MGHDK and CDR2 SYGVNS. Deletions cut 6 bases from V and 4 bases from J, with 16 bases between. The CDR3 spans 14 residues. The CDR3 sequence is CASRGTPVPYEQYF. CDR3 in DNA: TGTGCCAGCAGGGGGACACCTGTCCCTTACGAGCAGTACTTC.

This chain joins TRBV13 and TRBJ2-2; 9 nucleotides line up with TRBD1. The CDR3 consists of 16 residues. Germline-derived CDR1 and CDR2 are PRHDT and FYEKMQ (reference sequence). V shed 5 bases and J 0 bases; nucleotides not matched to a gene: 4. The CDR3 sequence is CASSGGTGTNTGELFF. CDR3 sequence (DNA): TGTGCCAGCAGCGGCGGGACAGGGACGAACACCGGGGAGCTGTTTTTT.

Concerning this clone itself: This sample includes further DNA sequences coding for the same CDR3. The chain joins TRBV28 to TRBJ2-7, with TRBD1 as a possible D gene (8 bases). The germline V gene has CDR1 MDHEN and CDR2 SYDVKM. This CDR3 has 15 amino acids. The germline V and J ends were trimmed by 3 bases and 1 base, with 13 bases remaining between them. This chain's CDR3 is CASSFPQGGSYEQYF. The DNA for the CDR3 is TGTGCCAGCAGTTTCCCACAGGGGGGGTCCTACGAGCAGTACTTC.

The chain couples TRBV18 to TRBJ2-1, with 9 bases identical to TRBD2. The germline V gene has CDR1 KGHSH and CDR2 LQKENI. The CDR3 covers 15 residues. The V and J ends lost 1 base and 6 bases, in that order; junction bases with no gene match: 4. CDR3 loop: CASSPRLAGFNEQFF. The DNA for the CDR3 is TGTGCCAGCTCACCACGTCTAGCGGGATTCAATGAGCAGTTCTTC. The full variable domain, in which reference TRBV18 and TRBJ2-1 provide the parts outside the CDR3, is NAGVMQNPRHLVRRRGQEARLRCSPMKGHSHVYWYRQLPEEGLKFMVYLQKENIIDESGMPKERFSAEFPKEGPSILRIQQVVRGDSAAYFCASSPRLAGFNEQFFGPGTRLTVL.

The chain has TRBV7-9 and TRBJ1-1; a weak D match, TRBD1 (5 bases). CDR3 size: 14 residues. Per the germline V gene, CDR1 is SEHNR and CDR2 is FQNEAQ (reference sequence). V lost 5 bases and J lost 4, with 14 bases in between. CDR3: CASSADTWGTEAFF. CDR3 DNA: TGTGCCAGCAGCGCGGACACCTGGGGCACTGAAGCTTTCTTT.

The rearrangement links TRBV28 to TRBJ2-5; 8 bases are a match to TRBD2. CDR1 and CDR2 (germline): MDHEN, SYDVKM. This CDR3 is 15 amino acids long. V was pared by 5 bases and J by 2 bases, with 7 bases of the junction left unmatched. As DNA, the CDR3 is TGTGCCAGCAGTCCGTGGAGCGGGAGTCAAGAGACCCAGTACTTC. Translating it yields CASSPWSGSQETQYF.

The V gene is TRBV30, the J gene TRBJ1-3, with D unresolved. The CDR3 consists of 14 residues. Germline CDR1 is GTSNPN and CDR2 is SVGIG (reference sequence). V lost 5 bases to trimming and J lost 6 bases, with 17 bases between them. CDR3: CAWGSLLPVNTIYF. The CDR3 DNA sequence: TGTGCCTGGGGATCTTTACTTCCTGTAAACACCATATATTTT.

The chain recombines TRBV7-6 with TRBJ2-1, with unresolved D. V lost 5 bases to trimming and J lost 5 bases, with 10 bases between them. Germline CDR1 SGHVS, CDR2 FNYEAQ. The CDR3 contains 13 residues. The DNA for the CDR3 is TGTGCCAGCAGCCCACCACCCAACAATGAGCAGTTCTTC. Translated, it gives CASSPPPNNEQFF.

This clone was found once. This rearrangement joins TRBV25-1 to TRBJ2-7, with D perhaps TRBD1 (5 bases). CDR3 length equals 14 residues. CDR1 is MGHDK, CDR2 SYGVNS, per germline. V was pared by 5 bases and J by 6 bases, with 17 bases between. The CDR3 protein is CASSRPGLRGEQYF. The DNA for the CDR3 is TGTGCCAGCAGTCGACCTGGATTAAGGGGCGAGCAGTACTTC.

V and J are TRBV7-8 and TRBJ2-2; TRBD2 is a possible D gene (5 bases). This CDR3 comprises 15 residues. V was pared by 0 bases and J by 7 bases, with 12 bases between. Germline V gives CDR1 SGHVS, CDR2 FQNEAQ. For the CDR3, the DNA is TGTGCCAGCAGCTTAGCCGTCTCCCGGGGCGGGGAGCTGTTTTTT. It translates to CASSLAVSRGGELFF.

The CDR3: CASSVVSGRADSYNEQFF. The CDR3, as DNA: TGTGCCAGCAGCGTAGTGTCCGGGAGGGCCGACTCCTACAATGAGCAGTTCTTC. The gene calls are TRBV9 and TRBJ2-1; 8 bases line up with TRBD2. This CDR3 contains 18 residues. Germline V gene sequence: CDR1 SGDLS, CDR2 YYNGEE. V lost 0 bases to trimming and J lost 0 bases; unmatched junction nucleotides: 8.

The chain joins TRBV5-1 to TRBJ2-1; 7 nucleotides agree with TRBD2. V lost 0 bases to trimming and J lost 5 bases; unmatched junction nucleotides: 14. In germline, CDR1 is SGHRS, CDR2 YFSETQ. The CDR3 is 18 residues long. This chain's CDR3 is CASSLGTSAKTGNNEQFF. The DNA of the CDR3 is TGCGCCAGCAGCTTGGGTACTAGCGCCAAGACGGGGAACAATGAGCAGTTCTTC.

The chain links TRBV7-8 to TRBJ2-7; TRBD2 matches 9 bases. Per the germline V gene, CDR1 is SGHVS and CDR2 is FQNEAQ. This CDR3 is 13 amino acids long. Trimming cost V 8 bases and J 0 bases; bases outside gene matches: 2. The CDR3 region is CASAAGGSYEQYF. In nucleotides, the CDR3 is TGTGCCAGCGCAGCGGGAGGCTCCTACGAGCAGTACTTC.

The chain has TRBV28 and TRBJ2-1, with 8 bases matching TRBD2. V lost 5 bases, J lost 3 bases, and 3 bases stayed unmatched. From germline, CDR1 is MDHEN and CDR2 SYDVKM. The length of the CDR3 is 14 residues. The CDR3 region has the DNA TGTGCCAGCAGTAGCGGGAGTCACTACAATGAGCAGTTCTTC. Translating gives CASSSGSHYNEQFF.

V usage is TRBV7-6 and J usage is TRBJ2-6; D remains ambiguous. The CDR3 loop spans 16 amino acids. Germline CDR1 reads SGHVS; CDR2 reads FNYEAQ. Trimming removed 2 bases at V and 1 base at J, with 9 bases between. The CDR3 DNA follows: TGTGCCAGCAGCTTATCGTTGCGTTCTGGGGCCAACGTCCTGACTTTC. It yields the protein CASSLSLRSGANVLTF.

This sequence joins TRBV18 and TRBJ2-1, with TRBD2 identical over 11 bases. V lost 4 bases and J lost 8; bases outside the gene matches: 10. The CDR3 is 16 residues long. Germline assignment: CDR1 KGHSH and CDR2 LQKENI. The CDR3 sequence: CASSHRISGRAYEQFF. The CDR3 DNA reads TGTGCCAGCTCACACCGTATTAGCGGGAGGGCCTATGAGCAGTTCTTC.

This chain connects TRBV18 to TRBJ2-4; 13 bases map to TRBD2. J lost 0 bases, V lost 3 bases, and 11 bases had no gene match. The germline CDR1 and CDR2 sequences are KGHSH and LQKENI. The CDR3 extends over 20 amino acids. This chain's CDR3 is CASSPSELAGGTLAKNIQYF. CDR3 nucleotides: TGTGCCAGCTCACCGTCCGAACTAGCGGGAGGGACATTAGCCAAAAACATTCAGTACTTC. The full variable domain, completed using reference TRBV18 and TRBJ2-4, is NAGVMQNPRHLVRRRGQEARLRCSPMKGHSHVYWYRQLPEEGLKFMVYLQKENIIDESGMPKERFSAEFPKEGPSILRIQQVVRGDSAAYFCASSPSELAGGTLAKNIQYFGAGTRLSVL.

The chain has TRBV27 and TRBJ2-7; 12 bases fit TRBD2. Trimming took 4 bases from V and 2 from J; bases not matched to a gene: 6. Germline assignment: CDR1 MNHEY and CDR2 SMNVEV (reference sequence). This CDR3 has 16 amino acids. The CDR3 region has the DNA TGTGCCAGCAGTTGGGGACTAGCGGGCCAGACCTACGAGCAGTACTTC. This gives the protein CASSWGLAGQTYEQYF.

The gene calls are TRBV7-8 and TRBJ2-2; no clear D gene. Germline values: CDR1 SGHVS, CDR2 FQNEAQ. The CDR3 runs to 17 residues. V gave up 5 bases and J gave up 6 bases, with 22 bases separating them. The CDR3 loop reads CASSPQLSPDVSGELFF. The CDR3 DNA sequence: TGTGCCAGCAGCCCCCAACTTAGTCCCGATGTGTCCGGGGAGCTGTTTTTT.

The chain recombines TRBV11-2 with TRBJ2-4; no definite D call. V lost 0 bases, J lost 5 bases, and 14 bases lay in between. Germline-derived CDR1 and CDR2 are SGHAT and FQNNGV. The CDR3 sequence is 16 residues long. CDR3 in amino acids: CASSLEMSRAENIQYF. CDR3 DNA: TGTGCCAGCAGCTTAGAAATGAGCCGGGCAGAAAACATTCAGTACTTC.

V and J are TRBV15 and TRBJ2-1; the D is unclear. Germline V lookup: CDR1 LNHNV, CDR2 YYDKDF (reference sequence). V was cut by 2 bases and J by 3 bases, with 5 bases left in between. The CDR3 sequence is 13 residues long. CDR3 coding DNA: TGTGCCACCAGCAGATCCTTCTACAATGAGCAGTTCTTC. It encodes CATSRSFYNEQFF.

The gene calls are TRBV5-1 and TRBJ2-5; the D gene is possibly TRBD2 (5 bases). Germline V gene sequence: CDR1 SGHRS, CDR2 YFSETQ. The CDR3 extends over 16 amino acids. The V end lost 0 bases, the J end lost 2 bases, and 14 bases lay between the germline ends. The CDR3 here is CASSLAMGSGQETQYF. The CDR3, as DNA: TGCGCCAGCAGCTTGGCCATGGGGAGCGGTCAAGAGACCCAGTACTTC. The variable domain in full, completed from reference TRBV5-1 and TRBJ2-5, reads KAGVTQTPRYLIKTRGQQVTLSCSPISGHRSVSWYQQTPGQGLQFLFEYFSETQRNKGNFPGRFSGRQFSNSRSEMNVSTLELGDSALYLCASSLAMGSGQETQYFGPGTRLLVL.

A note on this clone: The sample carries other DNA sequences with the same CDR3. The chain joins TRBV7-8 to TRBJ1-5; D uncertain. Germline assignment: CDR1 SGHVS and CDR2 FQNEAQ. The CDR3 sequence is 13 residues long. V was clipped by 5 bases and J by 0 bases, with 5 bases between them. CDR3 sequence reads: CASSPDSNQPQHF. The DNA for the CDR3 is TGTGCCAGCAGCCCGGATAGCAATCAGCCCCAGCATTTT.